This TCR beta chain was profiled in a study of metastatic and nonmetastatic thyroid tumors. Across the whole study: Repertoire comparisons spanned blood and tumor or nodule tissue from malignant and benign thyroid patients.

In this sample, this clone is medium-sized. TCRdb re-analyzed the PCR reads using MiXCR. Among 25,000 to 30,000 clones listed, roughly 23% were seen once. Every patient was untreated before thyroid surgery. The CDR3 sequence is 13 residues long. V was trimmed by 5 bases and J by 0 bases, leaving 7 bases between them. Per the germline V gene, CDR1 is SGHNT and CDR2 is YENEEA. This TCR derives from a female donor with papillary thyroid cancer or a benign thyroid nodule (not recorded which). Some clones in this sample may be carry-over from other donors' samples. Sequenced sample: blood. The chain links TRBV11-3 to TRBJ1-1; D remains unclear. The CDR3 coding sequence is TGTGCCAGCAGCCACGGAGTGAACACTGAAGCTTTCTTT. This sequence encodes CASSHGVNTEAFF.